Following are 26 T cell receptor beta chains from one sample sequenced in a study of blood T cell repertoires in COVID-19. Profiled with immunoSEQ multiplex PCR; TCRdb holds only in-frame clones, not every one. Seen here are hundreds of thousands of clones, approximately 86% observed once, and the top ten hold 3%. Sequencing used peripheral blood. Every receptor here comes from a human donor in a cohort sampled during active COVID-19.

The CDR3: CASSFKTGLAEAFF. In DNA form, the CDR3 reads TGTGCCAGCAGCTTTAAAACAGGGCTCGCTGAAGCTTTCTTT. The chain recombines TRBV7-9 with TRBJ1-1; the D gene is possibly TRBD1 (6 bases). Germline lookup yields CDR1 SEHNR and CDR2 FQNEAQ (reference sequence). Trimming cost V 3 bases and J 6 bases, with 14 bases left between them. The CDR3 loop spans 14 amino acids.

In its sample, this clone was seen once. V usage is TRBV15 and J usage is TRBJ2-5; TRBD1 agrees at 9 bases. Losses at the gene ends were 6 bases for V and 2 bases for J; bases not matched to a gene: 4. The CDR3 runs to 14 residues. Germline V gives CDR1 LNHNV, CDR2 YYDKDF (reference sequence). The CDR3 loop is CATSTGGPQETQYF. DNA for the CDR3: TGTGCCACCAGTACAGGGGGCCCTCAAGAGACCCAGTACTTC.

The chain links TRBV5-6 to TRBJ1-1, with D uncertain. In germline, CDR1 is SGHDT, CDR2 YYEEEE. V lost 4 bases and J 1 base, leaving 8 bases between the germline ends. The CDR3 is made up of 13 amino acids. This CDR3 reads CASSPRRNTEAFF. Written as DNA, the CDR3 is TGTGCCAGCAGCCCTAGACGGAACACTGAAGCTTTCTTT.

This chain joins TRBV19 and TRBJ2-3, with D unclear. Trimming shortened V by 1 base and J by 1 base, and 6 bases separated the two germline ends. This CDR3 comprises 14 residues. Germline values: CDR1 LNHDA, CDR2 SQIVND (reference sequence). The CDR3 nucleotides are TGTGCCAGTAGTATAGCAGAGGGCACAGATACGCAGTATTTT. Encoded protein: CASSIAEGTDTQYF.

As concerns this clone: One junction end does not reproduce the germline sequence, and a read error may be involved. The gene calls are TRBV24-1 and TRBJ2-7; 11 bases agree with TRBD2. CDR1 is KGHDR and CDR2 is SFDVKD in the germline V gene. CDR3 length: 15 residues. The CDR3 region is CATSVGLAGSFEQYF. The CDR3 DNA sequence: TGTGCCACCAGTGTTGGACTAGCGGGTTCCTTCGAGCAGTACTTC.

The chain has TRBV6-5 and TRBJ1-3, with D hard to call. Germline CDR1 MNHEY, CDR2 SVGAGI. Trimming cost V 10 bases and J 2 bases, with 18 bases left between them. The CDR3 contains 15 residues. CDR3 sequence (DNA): TGTGCCATCTCCCGGGGTGGGTCAGCTGGAAACACCATATATTTT. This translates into CAISRGGSAGNTIYF.

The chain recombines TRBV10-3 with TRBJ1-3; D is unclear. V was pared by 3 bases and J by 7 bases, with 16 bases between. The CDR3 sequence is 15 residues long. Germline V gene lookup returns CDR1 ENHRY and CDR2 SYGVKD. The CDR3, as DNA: TGTGCCATCAGTGATACCCCGCTCGACGGGAACACCATATATTTT. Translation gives CAISDTPLDGNTIYF.

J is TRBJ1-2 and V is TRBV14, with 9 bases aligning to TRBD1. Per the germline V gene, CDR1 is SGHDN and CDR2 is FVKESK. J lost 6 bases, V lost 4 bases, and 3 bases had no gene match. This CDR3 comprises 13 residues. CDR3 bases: TGTGCCAGCAGCCCCCGGGACAGGGATGGCTACACCTTC. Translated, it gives CASSPRDRDGYTF. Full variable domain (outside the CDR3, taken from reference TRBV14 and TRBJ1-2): EAGVTQFPSHSVIEKGQTVTLRCDPISGHDNLYWYRRVMGKEIKFLLHFVKESKQDESGMPNNRFLAERTGGTYSTLKVQPAELEDSGVYFCASSPRDRDGYTFGSGTRLTVV.

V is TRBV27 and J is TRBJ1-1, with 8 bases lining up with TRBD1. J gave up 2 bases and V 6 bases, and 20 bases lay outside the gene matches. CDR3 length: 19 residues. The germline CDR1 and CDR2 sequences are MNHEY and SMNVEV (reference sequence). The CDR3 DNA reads TGTGCCAGCAGGGGAGGACAGGGTTTGAGCCTCCAAACAAACACTGAAGCTTTCTTT. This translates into CASRGGQGLSLQTNTEAFF.

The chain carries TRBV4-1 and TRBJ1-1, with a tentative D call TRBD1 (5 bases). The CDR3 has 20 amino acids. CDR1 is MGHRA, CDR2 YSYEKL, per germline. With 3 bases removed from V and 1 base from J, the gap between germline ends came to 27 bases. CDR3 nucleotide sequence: TGCGCCAGCAGCCACACTGCGAACACGATGGCGGGACGCCGGAACACTGAAGCTTTCTTT. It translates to CASSHTANTMAGRRNTEAFF.

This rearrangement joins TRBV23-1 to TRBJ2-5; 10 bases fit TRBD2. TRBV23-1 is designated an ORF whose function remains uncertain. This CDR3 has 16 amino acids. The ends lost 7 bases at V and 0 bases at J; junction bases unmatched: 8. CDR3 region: CASTPELAGDQETQYF. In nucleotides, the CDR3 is TGCGCCAGCACCCCAGAGCTAGCGGGAGACCAAGAGACCCAGTACTTC.

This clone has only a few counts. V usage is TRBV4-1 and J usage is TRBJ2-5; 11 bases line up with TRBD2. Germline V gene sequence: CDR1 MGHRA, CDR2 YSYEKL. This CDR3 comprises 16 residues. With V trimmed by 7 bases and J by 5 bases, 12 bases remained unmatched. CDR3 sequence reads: CASKRLAGPQGETQYF. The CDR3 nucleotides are TGCGCCAGCAAGAGACTAGCGGGACCCCAGGGTGAGACCCAGTACTTC.

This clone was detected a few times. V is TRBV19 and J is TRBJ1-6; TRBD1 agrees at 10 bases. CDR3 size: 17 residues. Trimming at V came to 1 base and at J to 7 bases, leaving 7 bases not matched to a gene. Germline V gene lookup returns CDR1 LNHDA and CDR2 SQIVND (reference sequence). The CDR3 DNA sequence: TGTGCCAGTAGTATAGCCCCCTCGACAGGGGGCAATTCACCCCTCCACTTT. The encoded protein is CASSIAPSTGGNSPLHF.

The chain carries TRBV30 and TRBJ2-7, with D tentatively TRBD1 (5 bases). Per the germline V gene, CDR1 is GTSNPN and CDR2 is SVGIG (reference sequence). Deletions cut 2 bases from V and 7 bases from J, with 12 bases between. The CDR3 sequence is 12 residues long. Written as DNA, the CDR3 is TGTGCCTGGAGTCACCCATCAGGGGAGCAGTACTTC. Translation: CAWSHPSGEQYF. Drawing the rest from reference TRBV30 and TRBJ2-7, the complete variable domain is SQTIHQWPATLVQPVGSPLSLECTVEGTSNPNLYWYRQAAGRGLQLLFYSVGIGQISSEVPQNLSASRPQDRQFILSSKKLLLSDSGFYLCAWSHPSGEQYFGPGTRLTVT.

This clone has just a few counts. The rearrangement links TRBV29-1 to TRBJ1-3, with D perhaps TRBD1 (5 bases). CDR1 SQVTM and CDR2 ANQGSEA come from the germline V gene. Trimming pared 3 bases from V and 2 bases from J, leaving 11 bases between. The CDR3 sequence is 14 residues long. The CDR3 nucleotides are TGCAGCGTTGAGGATACAGGAACTGGAAACACCATATATTTT. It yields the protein CSVEDTGTGNTIYF. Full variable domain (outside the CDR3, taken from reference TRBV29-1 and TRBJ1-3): SAVISQKPSRDICQRGTSLTIQCQVDSQVTMMFWYRQQPGQSLTLIATANQGSEATYESGFVIDKFPISRPNLTFSTLTVSNMSPEDSSIYLCSVEDTGTGNTIYFGEGSWLTVV.

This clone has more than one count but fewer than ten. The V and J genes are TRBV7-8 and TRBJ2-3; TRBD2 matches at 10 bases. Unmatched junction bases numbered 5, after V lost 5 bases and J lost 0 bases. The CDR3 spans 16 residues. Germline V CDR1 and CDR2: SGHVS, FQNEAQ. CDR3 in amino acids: CASSLGLAFSTDTQYF. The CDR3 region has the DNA TGTGCCAGCAGCCTGGGACTAGCGTTTAGCACAGATACGCAGTATTTT.

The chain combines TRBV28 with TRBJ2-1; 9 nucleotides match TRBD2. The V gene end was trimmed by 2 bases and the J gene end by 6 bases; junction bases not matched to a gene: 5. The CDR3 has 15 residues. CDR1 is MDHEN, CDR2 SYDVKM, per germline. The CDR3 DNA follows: TGTGCCAGCAGTTTAAGGCGGGAGGGGTCCAATGAGCAGTTCTTC. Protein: CASSLRREGSNEQFF.

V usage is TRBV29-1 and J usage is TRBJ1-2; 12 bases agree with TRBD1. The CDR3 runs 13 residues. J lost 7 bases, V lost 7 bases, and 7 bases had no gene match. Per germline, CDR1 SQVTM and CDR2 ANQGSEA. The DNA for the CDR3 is TGCAGCGGCGGGACAGGGGGCTTGGCTGGCTACACCTTC. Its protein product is CSGGTGGLAGYTF.

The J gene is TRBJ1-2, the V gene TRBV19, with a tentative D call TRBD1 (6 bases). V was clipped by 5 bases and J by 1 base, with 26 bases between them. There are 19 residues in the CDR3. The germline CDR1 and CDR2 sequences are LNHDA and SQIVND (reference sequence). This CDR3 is CASSPQPVGHPTNNYGYTF. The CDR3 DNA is TGTGCCAGTAGTCCCCAACCGGTGGGACATCCCACCAATAACTATGGCTACACCTTC.

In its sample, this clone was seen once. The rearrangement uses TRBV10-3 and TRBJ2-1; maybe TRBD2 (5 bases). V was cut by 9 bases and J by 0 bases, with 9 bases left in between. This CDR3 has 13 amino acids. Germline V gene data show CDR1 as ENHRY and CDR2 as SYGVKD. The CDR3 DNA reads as TGTGCCATGCGAGCGGACTCCTACAATGAGCAGTTCTTC. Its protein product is CAMRADSYNEQFF.

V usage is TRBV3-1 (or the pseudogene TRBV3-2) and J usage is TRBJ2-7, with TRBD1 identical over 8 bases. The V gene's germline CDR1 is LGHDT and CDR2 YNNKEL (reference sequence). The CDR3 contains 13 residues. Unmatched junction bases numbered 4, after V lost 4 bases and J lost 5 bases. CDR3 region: CASSPWTGNEQYF. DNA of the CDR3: TGTGCCAGCAGCCCCTGGACAGGGAACGAGCAGTACTTC.

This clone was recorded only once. CDR3 residues: CASSETLQRTEAFF. The CDR3 DNA sequence: TGTGCCAGCAGTGAGACCCTACAGCGGACTGAAGCTTTCTTT. This chain connects TRBV6-1 to TRBJ1-1; D remains unclear. Trimming shortened V by 3 bases and J by 5 bases, and 13 bases separated the two germline ends. CDR1 is MNHNS and CDR2 is SASEGT in the germline V gene. The CDR3 consists of 14 residues.

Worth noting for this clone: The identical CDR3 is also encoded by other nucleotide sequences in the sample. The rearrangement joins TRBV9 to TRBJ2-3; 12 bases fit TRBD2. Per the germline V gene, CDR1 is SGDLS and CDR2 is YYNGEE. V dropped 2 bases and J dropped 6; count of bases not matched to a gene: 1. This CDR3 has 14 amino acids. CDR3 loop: CASSVTSGGDTQYF. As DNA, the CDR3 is TGTGCCAGCAGCGTTACTAGCGGGGGGGATACGCAGTATTTT.

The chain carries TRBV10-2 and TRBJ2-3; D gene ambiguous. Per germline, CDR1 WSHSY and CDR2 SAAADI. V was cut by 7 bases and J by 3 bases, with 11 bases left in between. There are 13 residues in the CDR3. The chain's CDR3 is CASTARATDTQYF. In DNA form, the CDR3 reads TGCGCCAGCACTGCTAGAGCTACAGATACGCAGTATTTT.

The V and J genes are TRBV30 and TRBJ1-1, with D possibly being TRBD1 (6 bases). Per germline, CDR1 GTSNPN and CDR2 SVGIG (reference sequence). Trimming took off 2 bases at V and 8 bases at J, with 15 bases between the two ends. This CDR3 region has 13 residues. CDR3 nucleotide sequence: TGTGCCTGGAGTCCCGGGACACCGGGAGAAGCTTTCTTT. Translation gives CAWSPGTPGEAFF.

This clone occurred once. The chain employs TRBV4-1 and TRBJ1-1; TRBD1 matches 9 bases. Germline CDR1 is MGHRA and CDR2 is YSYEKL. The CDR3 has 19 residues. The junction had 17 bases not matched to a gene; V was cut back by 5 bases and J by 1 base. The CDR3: CASSMFSTTGGRWNTEAFF. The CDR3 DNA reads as TGCGCCAGCAGCATGTTCTCCACGACAGGGGGGAGGTGGAACACTGAAGCTTTCTTT.